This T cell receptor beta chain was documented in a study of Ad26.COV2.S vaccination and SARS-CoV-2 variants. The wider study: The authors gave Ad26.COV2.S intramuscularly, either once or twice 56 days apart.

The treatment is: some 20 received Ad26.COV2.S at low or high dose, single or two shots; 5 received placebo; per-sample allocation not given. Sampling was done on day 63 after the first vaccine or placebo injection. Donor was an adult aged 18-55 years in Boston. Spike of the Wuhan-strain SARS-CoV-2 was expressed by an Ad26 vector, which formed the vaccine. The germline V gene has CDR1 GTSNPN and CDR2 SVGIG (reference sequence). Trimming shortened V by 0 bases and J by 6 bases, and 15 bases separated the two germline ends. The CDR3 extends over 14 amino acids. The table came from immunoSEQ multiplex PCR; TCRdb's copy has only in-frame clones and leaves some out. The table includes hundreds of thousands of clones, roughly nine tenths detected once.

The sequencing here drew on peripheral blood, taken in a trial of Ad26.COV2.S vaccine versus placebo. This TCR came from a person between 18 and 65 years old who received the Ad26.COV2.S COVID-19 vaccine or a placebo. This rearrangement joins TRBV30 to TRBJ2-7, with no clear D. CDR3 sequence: CAWSVRAWAAEQYF. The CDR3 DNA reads TGTGCCTGGAGTGTACGGGCGTGGGCGGCCGAGCAGTACTTC.